This record covers a single TCR beta chain. Its antigen is unidentified. This sample was taken from a study of cytomegalovirus exposure and HLA in healthy donors. V was pared by 4 bases and J by 3 bases, with 13 bases between. The germline CDR1 and CDR2 sequences are SGHRS and YFSETQ. The CDR3 has 14 amino acids. Findings of the study overall: Reports indicate that TCR beta sequences accurately predicted the HLA-A and HLA-B alleles of most subjects.

The primer mix had 60 Vbeta and 13 Jbeta primers. Only in-frame clones appear in the TCRdb table, and some are missing; sequencing was by immunoSEQ multiplex PCR. The sample consists of 200,000 to 250,000 clones, around four fifths of them appearing once. The TCR comes from a male donor in good health and CMV-seronegative. Source material: PBMCs. The chain combines TRBV5-1 with TRBJ2-5; D remains ambiguous. CDR3 residues: CASSPVRSEETQYF. In DNA, the CDR3 is TGCGCCAGCAGCCCGGTCCGGTCCGAAGAGACCCAGTACTTC.